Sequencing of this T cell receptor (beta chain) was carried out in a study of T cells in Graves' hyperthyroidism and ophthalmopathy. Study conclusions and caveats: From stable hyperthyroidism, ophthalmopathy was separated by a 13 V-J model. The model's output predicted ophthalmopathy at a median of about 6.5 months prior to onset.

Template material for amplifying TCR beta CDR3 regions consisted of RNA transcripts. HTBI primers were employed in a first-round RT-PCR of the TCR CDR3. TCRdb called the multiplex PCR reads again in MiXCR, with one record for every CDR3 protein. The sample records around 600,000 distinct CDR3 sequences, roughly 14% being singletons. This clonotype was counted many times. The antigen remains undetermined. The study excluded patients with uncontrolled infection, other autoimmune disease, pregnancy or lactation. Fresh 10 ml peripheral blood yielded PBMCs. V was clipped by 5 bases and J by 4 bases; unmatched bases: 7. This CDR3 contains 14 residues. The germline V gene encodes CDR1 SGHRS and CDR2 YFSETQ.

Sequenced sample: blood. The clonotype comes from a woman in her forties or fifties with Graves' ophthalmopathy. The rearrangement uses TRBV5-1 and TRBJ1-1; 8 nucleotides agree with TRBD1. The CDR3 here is CASRPQGGTTEAFF. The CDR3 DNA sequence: TGCGCCAGCAGGCCACAGGGGGGAACCACTGAAGCTTTCTTT.